One and the same sample provided the 23 T cell receptor beta chains below, sequenced in a study of cytomegalovirus exposure and HLA in healthy donors. Both 60 Vbeta primers and 13 Jbeta primers went into the PCR. Method: immunoSEQ multiplex PCR; TCRdb's copy keeps in-frame clones and lacks some. The profile covers 100,000 or so clones, with around 80% appearing a single time and roughly 5.7% taken by the ten largest. Sequenced: PBMCs. These receptors were collected from a male donor in good health and CMV-seronegative.

The rearrangement links TRBV29-1 to TRBJ2-7; D might be TRBD2 (6 bases). The CDR3 contains 12 residues. The V and J ends lost 3 bases and 6 bases respectively, with 12 bases between them. Per the germline V gene, CDR1 is SQVTM and CDR2 is ANQGSEA. This CDR3 reads CSVEGNGGEQYF. CDR3 nucleotides: TGCAGCGTTGAGGGTAACGGGGGCGAGCAGTACTTC.

This chain links TRBV30 with TRBJ2-3, with 10 bases identical to TRBD1. Germline CDR1 reads GTSNPN; CDR2 reads SVGIG (reference sequence). Germline trimming cut 3 bases from V and 6 bases from J; bases unmatched to any gene: 9. The CDR3 is 15 amino acids. The CDR3 loop reads CAWSDRGRGVDTQYF. CDR3 sequence (DNA): TGTGCCTGGAGCGACAGGGGGCGGGGGGTGGATACGCAGTATTTT. Full variable domain (outside the CDR3, taken from reference TRBV30 and TRBJ2-3): SQTIHQWPATLVQPVGSPLSLECTVEGTSNPNLYWYRQAAGRGLQLLFYSVGIGQISSEVPQNLSASRPQDRQFILSSKKLLLSDSGFYLCAWSDRGRGVDTQYFGPGTRLTVL.

This clone was detected only once. The chain recombines TRBV18 with TRBJ2-1, with 10 bases lining up with TRBD2. V trimming: 3 bases; J trimming: 5 bases; junction bases outside the gene matches: 4. Germline CDR1 is KGHSH and CDR2 is LQKENI. The CDR3 totals 15 residues. CDR3 nucleotide sequence: TGTGCCAGCTCACCGCTAGCGGGGGAGAACAATGAGCAGTTCTTC. Translation gives CASSPLAGENNEQFF.

The chain links TRBV7-2 to TRBJ2-5, with D possibly TRBD1 on 7 matching bases. The J call is uncertain, as TRBJ2-7 better fits the DNA end. The CDR3 extends over 15 amino acids. Germline V gene lookup returns CDR1 SGHTA and CDR2 FQGNSA. The CDR3 DNA reads as TGTGCCAGCACTAAGGCGGGACAGAACTCCTACGAGCAGTACTTC. Translating it yields CASTKAGQNSYEQYF.

The sample holds a few counts of this clone. The rearrangement uses TRBV5-8 and TRBJ2-1; the match to TRBD2 covers 11 bases. The V segment lost 0 bases and the J segment 9 bases; nucleotides outside the gene matches: 5. Germline-derived CDR1 and CDR2 are SGHTS and YDEGEE. The CDR3 is 15 amino acids. CDR3 bases: TGTGCCAGCAGCTTGGAACTAGCGGGAGCGGGTGAGCAGTTCTTC. Residues: CASSLELAGAGEQFF.

In its sample, this clone was seen once. The chain joins TRBV28 to TRBJ2-5; D gene uncertain. Trimming left V 1 base short and J 5 bases short, with 11 bases between. Germline V lookup: CDR1 MDHEN, CDR2 SYDVKM. The CDR3 extends over 14 amino acids. CDR3 loop: CASSLFSRAETQYF. The CDR3, as DNA: TGTGCCAGCAGTTTATTTAGCCGCGCCGAGACCCAGTACTTC.

Notes on this clone: At one end the junction does not follow the germline gene, possibly because of a read error. The gene calls are TRBV25-1 and TRBJ2-7, with 14 bases fitting TRBD2. The germline V gene encodes CDR1 MGHDK and CDR2 SYGVNS. The CDR3 covers 18 residues. The CDR3 protein is CASSGPRAGLAGGYERYF. CDR3 in DNA: TGTGCCAGCAGTGGACCCCGGGCCGGACTAGCGGGGGGATACGAGCGGTACTTC.

This clone came up a few times. The chain uses TRBV7-3 and TRBJ2-1; TRBD2 matches 9 bases. From germline, CDR1 is SGHTA and CDR2 FQGTGA. After removal of 1 base from V and 4 bases from J, the junction contained 5 bases not matched to a gene. This CDR3 has 16 amino acids. In DNA, the CDR3 is TGTGCCAGCAGCTTAAAGTCGGCGGGAGGGTACAATGAGCAGTTCTTC. Residues: CASSLKSAGGYNEQFF. Looking up the rest from reference TRBV7-3 and TRBJ2-1 gives the full variable domain: GAGVSQTPSNKVTEKGKYVELRCDPISGHTALYWYRQSLGQGPEFLIYFQGTGAADDSGLPNDRFFAVRPEGSVSTLKIQRTERGDSAVYLCASSLKSAGGYNEQFFGPGTRLTVL.

The chain carries TRBV6-1 and TRBJ2-5; 7 bases are shared with TRBD1. Losses at the gene ends were 5 bases for V and 2 bases for J; bases not matched to a gene: 2. Looked up from germline, CDR1 is MNHNS and CDR2 is SASEGT. This CDR3 comprises 13 residues. The DNA of the CDR3 is TGTGCCAGCAGTTCGACAGGGCAAGAGACCCAGTACTTC. This gives the protein CASSSTGQETQYF.

This clone was detected once. The chain uses TRBV5-5 and TRBJ1-4; weak D call: TRBD1 (5 bases). The CDR3 has 15 residues. The germline V gene has CDR1 SGHKS and CDR2 YYEKEE (reference sequence). V dropped 0 bases and J dropped 7 bases, with 13 bases sitting between them. DNA for the CDR3: TGTGCCAGCAGCTTGGAGGGGACTTGGGCTGAAAAACTGTTTTTT. This sequence encodes CASSLEGTWAEKLFF. Combining the CDR3 with reference TRBV5-5 and TRBJ1-4 gives the whole variable domain DAGVTQSPTHLIKTRGQQVTLRCSPISGHKSVSWYQQVLGQGPQFIFQYYEKEERGRGNFPDRFSARQFPNYSSELNVNALLLGDSALYLCASSLEGTWAEKLFFGSGTQLSVL.

The chain is built from TRBV7-8 and TRBJ1-1; no firm D call. From germline, CDR1 is SGHVS and CDR2 FQNEAQ. This CDR3 is built from 13 residues. V lost 3 bases and J lost 7, with 12 bases in between. The CDR3 is CASSLGRTFEAFF. CDR3 in DNA: TGTGCCAGCAGCTTGGGGAGAACCTTTGAAGCTTTCTTT.

V and J are TRBV7-9 and TRBJ1-4, with 8 bases lining up with TRBD1. Germline assignment: CDR1 SEHNR and CDR2 FQNEAQ (reference sequence). The CDR3 runs 15 residues. Unmatched junction bases numbered 8, after V lost 4 bases and J lost 7 bases. In nucleotides, the CDR3 is TGTGCCAGCAGCTCGCCGCCAGGGGGCGGTGAAAAACTGTTTTTT. Its protein product is CASSSPPGGGEKLFF.

In this sample, this clone turned up once. The chain uses TRBV7-6 and TRBJ2-1; 12 bases are a match to TRBD2. Trimming took 8 bases from V and 8 from J; bases not matched to a gene: 7. This CDR3 comprises 14 residues. Germline V gene lookup returns CDR1 SGHVS and CDR2 FNYEAQ. This chain's CDR3 is CASGPTSGSDEQFF. Here the CDR3 DNA reads TGTGCCAGCGGCCCGACTAGCGGGAGTGATGAGCAGTTCTTC.

The rearrangement uses TRBV7-8 and TRBJ1-5; D is possibly TRBD1 (6 bases). V was pared by 5 bases and J by 6 bases, with 11 bases between. CDR1 and CDR2 (germline): SGHVS, FQNEAQ. The length of the CDR3 is 13 residues. CDR3 nucleotides: TGTGCCAGCAGCGGTACAGGGATTCAGCCCCAGCATTTT. As protein: CASSGTGIQPQHF.

The J gene is TRBJ1-2, the V gene TRBV30, with TRBD1 identical over 8 bases. The CDR3 sequence is 13 residues long. Trimming removed 2 bases from V and 4 bases from J; junction bases left unmatched: 3. CDR1 is GTSNPN, CDR2 SVGIG, per germline (reference sequence). Here the CDR3 DNA reads TGTGCCTGGAGTAGGGACAGGCCCTATGGCTACACCTTC. Amino acids: CAWSRDRPYGYTF.

This clone has just one count. This sequence joins TRBV7-9 and TRBJ1-3, with 7 bases identical to TRBD1. V was pared by 7 bases and J by 4 bases, with 10 bases of the junction left unmatched. CDR1 and CDR2 from the germline V gene are SEHNR and FQNEAQ (reference sequence). This CDR3 is 15 amino acids long. CDR3: CASMPRGSAGNTIYF. The DNA of the CDR3 is TGTGCCAGCATGCCCAGGGGGTCTGCCGGAAACACCATATATTTT.

The rearrangement uses TRBV9 and TRBJ1-3; perhaps TRBD1 as D (6 bases). V was pared by 3 bases and J by 0 bases, with 16 bases between. CDR1 is SGDLS, CDR2 YYNGEE, per germline. The CDR3 length is 17 residues. The DNA of the CDR3 is TGTGCCAGCAGCGCTAACCCCACAGGGCGCTCTGGAAACACCATATATTTT. Translating it yields CASSANPTGRSGNTIYF.

The chain carries TRBV4-1 and TRBJ2-5; 7 nucleotides agree with TRBD2. The CDR3 has 14 amino acids. Trimming took 3 bases from V and 1 from J; bases not matched to a gene: 2. The germline CDR1 and CDR2 sequences are MGHRA and YSYEKL. The CDR3 DNA is TGCGCCAGCAGCCAGGGGGGGATCCAAGAGACCCAGTACTTC. It is translated as CASSQGGIQETQYF.

A single count supports this clone. The genes are TRBV4-1 and TRBJ2-5, with 11 nucleotides matching TRBD2. The CDR3 totals 16 residues. The V and J ends lost 3 bases and 5 bases, in that order; junction bases with no gene match: 8. The germline V gene encodes CDR1 MGHRA and CDR2 YSYEKL. The CDR3 DNA reads TGCGCCAGCAGCCAGACTAGCGGGAATACCCGGGAGACCCAGTACTTC. The encoded protein is CASSQTSGNTRETQYF.

The V gene is TRBV4-1, the J gene TRBJ2-6; D is ambiguous. Germline CDR1 reads MGHRA; CDR2 reads YSYEKL. CDR3 length: 14 residues. V lost 3 bases, J lost 0 bases, and 3 bases lay in between. CDR3 sequence (DNA): TGCGCCAGCAGCCACAGCTCTGGGGCCAACGTCCTGACTTTC. Translation: CASSHSSGANVLTF.

The rearrangement links TRBV6-5 to TRBJ2-1, with D perhaps matching TRBD1 (5 bases). Germline values: CDR1 MNHEY, CDR2 SVGAGI. CDR3 size: 14 residues. Between the trimmed V and J ends, which lost 1 base and 9 bases, there was a span of 13 bases. This chain's CDR3 is CASSYYRGSGEQFF. The CDR3 region has the DNA TGTGCCAGCAGTTACTATAGGGGCTCTGGTGAGCAGTTCTTC.

The CDR3 protein is CASSPQRARGSGQETQYF. The CDR3, as DNA: TGTGCCAGTAGTCCCCAGCGGGCACGGGGGAGCGGCCAAGAGACCCAGTACTTC. The chain carries TRBV19 and TRBJ2-5; weak D call: TRBD2 (6 bases). Germline CDR1 LNHDA, CDR2 SQIVND (reference sequence). The V gene lost 5 bases and the J gene lost 1 base, with 23 bases spanning the gap. This CDR3 contains 18 residues.

The J gene is TRBJ2-3, the V gene TRBV7-3, with 9 bases identical to TRBD2. This CDR3 comprises 14 residues. Looked up from germline, CDR1 is SGHTA and CDR2 is FQGTGA. J gave up 3 bases and V 4 bases, and 2 bases lay outside the gene matches. CDR3 bases: TGTGCCAGCAGCTCTGGACTAGCGACAGATACGCAGTATTTT. It codes for CASSSGLATDTQYF.